A single T cell receptor (beta chain) is shown here with its context. What it binds is not known. This CDR3 has 12 residues. Per the germline V gene, CDR1 is SNHLY and CDR2 is FYNNEI. The J segment lost 7 bases and the V segment lost 6 bases, leaving 3 bases of the junction unmatched. These data come from a study of CD8+ T cells in alopecia areata. Across the study: Treated patients received oral tofacitinib, 5 to 10 mg twice daily. Findings and caveats of the study: Patients shared TCRs less clearly than mice did, possibly owing to HLA.

Investigators isolated RNA and reverse transcribed it into cDNA to act as the sequencing template. Libraries were prepared by immunoSEQ multiplex PCR; TCRdb keeps only in-frame clonotypes and omits some of them. The data show 200,000 to 250,000 clones, around 62% seen once. Alopecia areata patients had lesional scalp punch biopsies and peripheral blood taken from them. Sorting of PBMCs yielded the CD4+ and CD8+ T cells. The sequence was collected from a human donor with alopecia areata. J is TRBJ2-1 and V is TRBV2, with 7 nucleotides matching TRBD1. The input for sequencing was CD4+ T cells sorted from blood, taken at week 0. The CDR3 reads CASRPGGNEQFF. The CDR3 coding sequence is TGTGCCAGCAGGCCAGGGGGTAATGAGCAGTTCTTC.